This T cell receptor beta chain was captured in a study of metastatic and nonmetastatic thyroid tumors. Many counts were recorded for this clone. Trimming removed 4 bases from V and 2 bases from J, with 14 bases in between. CDR3 length: 15 amino acids. Germline V gives CDR1 SGHRS, CDR2 YFSETQ. TCRdb re-called the PCR reads through MiXCR. The sample has roughly 30,000 clones, around 30% seen once; the top ten hold over 30%. Before thyroid surgery, none of the patients had received any treatment. The V and J genes are TRBV5-1 and TRBJ2-3; D possibly corresponds to TRBD2 (6 bases). This clonotype was obtained from a female donor with papillary thyroid cancer or a benign thyroid nodule (not recorded which). Some clones in this sample may be carry-over from other donors' samples. Sequenced input: blood. The CDR3 nucleotides read TGCGCCAGCAGCCTCCGCGGGAAATTCACAGATACGCAGTATTTT. Its translation is CASSLRGKFTDTQYF. Using reference TRBV5-1 and TRBJ2-3 for the parts outside the CDR3, the full variable domain is KAGVTQTPRYLIKTRGQQVTLSCSPISGHRSVSWYQQTPGQGLQFLFEYFSETQRNKGNFPGRFSGRQFSNSRSEMNVSTLELGDSALYLCASSLRGKFTDTQYFGPGTRLTVL.